The subject of this entry is one T cell receptor (beta chain). CDR3 length equals 20 residues. CDR1 is SGDLS and CDR2 is YYNGEE in the germline V gene. J lost 5 bases, V lost 3 bases, and 19 bases had no gene match. Libraries were prepared by immunoSEQ multiplex PCR; TCRdb keeps only in-frame clonotypes and omits some of them. The table records 10,000 or so clones, about 68% of them present only once. Time point indicated: cycle 4 day 1 (C4D1), after less than 7 weeks of nivolumab. There was relapse after autologous stem cell transplantation in every patient, and there was variation in brentuximab vedotin exposure. From thawed PBMCs, CD8+ T cells were isolated by magnetic negative selection. The data were obtained in a study of PD-1 blockade in classical Hodgkin lymphoma.

The sequences come from CD8+ T cells from blood, collected before the fourth cycle of nivolumab. The source is a human donor with classical Hodgkin lymphoma. V gene TRBV9 combines with J gene TRBJ2-3, with 12 bases lining up with TRBD2. The CDR3 DNA reads TGTGCCAGCAGCGGCCCTCCTAATTGGGCTAGCGGGGGGGCGAGAGATACGCAGTATTTT. It translates to CASSGPPNWASGGARDTQYF.